Listed below are T cell receptor beta chains from one sample, sequenced in a study of OX40 agonist ivuxolimab in advanced cancers. Assay: immunoSEQ multiplex PCR; the TCRdb copy retains only in-frame clones and omits some. The profile covers about 42,000 clones, with approximately 90% appearing a single time and approximately 12% taken by the ten largest. The sample here was CD4+ or CD8+ T cells sorted from blood, taken in a trial of the OX40 agonist ivuxolimab. The receptor set was obtained from an adult with an advanced solid tumor such as melanoma, head and neck, liver or kidney cancer. Each CDR3 is given with its conserved first and last residue. The D gene is left open where the match is weak. The size of a clone is reported for some rows only, either as once, few or many, or as a class for expanded clones.

V gene,D gene,J gene,clone size,CDR3 DNA,CDR3 protein
TRBV19,.,TRBJ2-5,.,TGTGCCAGTAGCAGTGGGACTTTCCGAGGAGAGACCCAGTACTTC,CASSSGTFRGETQYF
TRBV28,TRBD2,TRBJ2-3,.,TGTGCCAGCAGTTCCAGACTAGCGGGACGCACAGATACGCAGTATTTT,CASSSRLAGRTDTQYF
TRBV5-1,.,TRBJ2-3,.,TGCGCCAGCAGACTGGGCGGGACGCCAGATACGCAGTATTTT,CASRLGGTPDTQYF
TRBV6-5,TRBD1,TRBJ1-2,.,TGTGCCAGCAGTCTATCCGGGACAGGGGACTATGGCTACACCTTC,CASSLSGTGDYGYTF
TRBV7-9,TRBD2,TRBJ2-7,.,TGTGCCAGCAGCGCAACTAGCGGGATCTACGAGCAGTACTTC,CASSATSGIYEQYF
TRBV28,.,TRBJ1-4,.,TGTGCCAGCAGTTCCTCATTGGGGGCGCGGGAAAAACTGTTTTTT,CASSSSLGAREKLFF
TRBV5-6,TRBD1,TRBJ1-2,.,TGTGCCAGCAGCTCCGGGACAGGGGGTTATGGCTACACCTTC,CASSSGTGGYGYTF
TRBV29-1,TRBD1,TRBJ1-1,.,TGCAGCGTCTGGGACAGGGGAGGGACTGAAGCTTTCTTT,CSVWDRGGTEAFF
TRBV14,.,TRBJ2-6,.,TGTGCCAGCAGCCGACAGGCAGGCGGCGGGGCCAACGTCCTGACTTTC,CASSRQAGGGANVLTF
TRBV19,TRBD2,TRBJ2-7,.,TGTGCCAGTAGGGAGACTAGCGGGATATACGAGCAGTACTTC,CASRETSGIYEQYF
TRBV2,.,TRBJ1-4,.,TGTGCCAGCAGTGAATACTCTTTGGGCCAGCGCCCTTTT,CASSEYSLGQRPF
TRBV9,.,TRBJ1-2,.,TGTGCCAGCAGCCAGGGTATCGGGCAGGGGTATGGCTACACCTTC,CASSQGIGQGYGYTF
TRBV30,TRBD2,TRBJ2-5,.,TGTGCCTGGAGTACCCGAAGGACTAGCGGGAGATTTGGTAAAGAGACCCAGTACTTC,CAWSTRRTSGRFGKETQYF
TRBV18,.,TRBJ2-7,.,TGTGCCAGCTCACCCGGAGGAGGCGAGCAGTACTTC,CASSPGGGEQYF
TRBV6-5,.,TRBJ1-3,.,TGTGCCAGCAGTTCGGGTTATGGAAACACCATATATTTT,CASSSGYGNTIYF
TRBV10-3,.,TRBJ2-2,.,TGTGCCATCAGTGGGCTTCAGGGCGGGGAGCTGTTTTTT,CAISGLQGGELFF
TRBV19,.,TRBJ2-5,.,TGTGCCAGTAGTATCGTCGTTGGGAAAGAGACCCAGTACTTC,CASSIVVGKETQYF
TRBV19,.,TRBJ1-1,.,TGTGCCAGTAGTATGGGGGGTCTCTACACTGAAGCTTTCTTT,CASSMGGLYTEAFF
TRBV29-1,TRBD1,TRBJ2-5,few,TGCAGCGTTGGAGCTCAGGGGGCGATAGAGACCCAGTACTTC,CSVGAQGAIETQYF
TRBV4-3,TRBD1,TRBJ2-7,.,TGCGCCAGCAGCCAGGGGCCGGGACAGGGCTTTGAGCAGTACTTC,CASSQGPGQGFEQYF
TRBV10-3,TRBD1,TRBJ2-6,.,TGTGCCATCAGTGAGTACCCCGGGACAGTCTCTGGGGCCAACGTCCTGACTTTC,CAISEYPGTVSGANVLTF
TRBV5-1,.,TRBJ1-4,.,TGCGCCAGCAGCTTGGCCGGGGATAATGAAAAACTGTTTTTT,CASSLAGDNEKLFF
TRBV9,TRBD2,TRBJ2-4,.,TGTGCCAGCAGCGTTTTGGGGGAGGGCAAAAACATTCAGTACTTC,CASSVLGEGKNIQYF
TRBV19,.,TRBJ2-7,few,TGTGCCAGTAGTAAGACTAATCCCTCCTACGAGCAGTACTTC,CASSKTNPSYEQYF
TRBV7-9,TRBD1,TRBJ2-1,.,TGTGCCAGCAGCTTAGATCCGGGACAGGGAGACAATGAGCAGTTCTTC,CASSLDPGQGDNEQFF
TRBV5-5,TRBD1,TRBJ2-7,.,TGTGCCAGCAGCCCACAGTACCAGGGGGCCGAGCAGTACTTC,CASSPQYQGAEQYF
TRBV7-3,.,TRBJ2-1,.,TGTGCCAGCAGCTTAGCACTAACAAGTCGGCAGTTCTTC,CASSLALTSRQFF
TRBV30,.,TRBJ2-7,.,TGTGCCTGGAGGGGATTAGGCCGGGCCTACGAGCAGTACTTC,CAWRGLGRAYEQYF
TRBV6-5,.,TRBJ1-1,.,TGTGCCAGCAGTTCCCCGCGGGAATGGACTGAAGCTTTCTTT,CASSSPREWTEAFF
TRBV19,.,TRBJ1-3,.,TGTGCCAGTAGTATGGTTCCGCACACCATATATTTT,CASSMVPHTIYF
TRBV28,.,TRBJ1-2,.,TGTGCCAGCAGTTTATCCAGGGACTACACCTTC,CASSLSRDYTF
TRBV2,.,TRBJ1-5,.,TGTGCCAGCATGAACCGCCCCTTGCAGCCCCAGCATTTT,CASMNRPLQPQHF
TRBV27,TRBD1,TRBJ2-5,.,TGTGCCAGCAGTTCAACAGGGGTGGTGGAGACCCAGTACTTC,CASSSTGVVETQYF
TRBV4-2,TRBD2,TRBJ2-7,.,TGTGCCAGCAGCCAAGATTGGGCTAGCGGTTCCTACGAGCAGTACTTC,CASSQDWASGSYEQYF
TRBV6-1,TRBD1,TRBJ2-3,.,TGTGCCAGCAGTGAACAGGGGGCGCCAGATACGCAGTATTTT,CASSEQGAPDTQYF
TRBV7-2,TRBD1,TRBJ1-6,.,TGTGCCAGCAGCTCCTTCCCGGGACAGGGGGGATCACCCCTCCACTTT,CASSSFPGQGGSPLHF
TRBV19,.,TRBJ1-2,.,TGTGCCAGTAGTATAGACGGCAGGAGGAACTATGGCTACACCTTC,CASSIDGRRNYGYTF
TRBV18,TRBD1,TRBJ2-4,.,TGTGCCAGCTCGAAACAACAGGGGCGGACCTTTCTAGCCAAAAACATTCAGTACTTC,CASSKQQGRTFLAKNIQYF
TRBV5-1,.,TRBJ2-2,.,TGCGCCAGCAGCTTGTCTCCCAGGGTGGGCACAGGGGAGCTGTTTTTT,CASSLSPRVGTGELFF
TRBV5-1,TRBD2,TRBJ2-7,.,TGCGCCAGCAGGAGTGGTCTAGCGGGAGTCGCCCACGAGCAGTACTTC,CASRSGLAGVAHEQYF
TRBV6-5,.,TRBJ2-2,.,TGTGCCAGCAGGAGCCTGAACACCGGGGAGCTGTTTTTT,CASRSLNTGELFF
TRBV19,TRBD1,TRBJ2-1,.,TGTGCCAGCAGCTCCGGGACAGGGAGGCGTGAGCAGTTCTTC,CASSSGTGRREQFF
TRBV5-1,.,TRBJ2-5,.,TGCGCCAGCAGTGGGGGGCCCCAAGAGACCCAGTACTTC,CASSGGPQETQYF
TRBV5-1,.,TRBJ2-1,once,TGCGCCAGCAGCCGGCAACGGGAGATCTCCTACAATGAGCAGTTCTTC,CASSRQREISYNEQFF
TRBV9,.,TRBJ1-3,.,TGTGCCAGCAGCGTAGACCCGGGAGGAAACACCATATATTTT,CASSVDPGGNTIYF
TRBV2,TRBD2,TRBJ2-4,.,TGTGCCAGCAGTGGGACTAGCGGGGGACTAGCCAAAAACATTCAGTACTTC,CASSGTSGGLAKNIQYF
TRBV5-1,.,TRBJ1-2,.,TGCGCCAGCAGGTATCAGACCAGTAACTATGGCTACACCTTC,CASRYQTSNYGYTF
TRBV6-5,TRBD1,TRBJ2-7,.,TGTGCCAGCAGTCTAACAGGGGTACCTTACGAGCAGTACTTC,CASSLTGVPYEQYF
TRBV27,TRBD1,TRBJ2-7,.,TGTGCCAGCAGTAGCCGTGTGACAGGGACCTACGAGCAGTACTTC,CASSSRVTGTYEQYF
TRBV7-8,TRBD2,TRBJ2-2,once,TGTGCCAGCAGCTTGGGACTAGCGGGTTCCAGCTACGGGGAGCTGTTTTTT,CASSLGLAGSSYGELFF
TRBV6-5,.,TRBJ2-2,.,TGTGCCAGCAGCCAGAACACCGGGGAGCTGTTTTTT,CASSQNTGELFF
TRBV18,TRBD2,TRBJ2-1,.,TGTGCCAGCTCGCGACTAGCGACTTACAATGAGCAGTTCTTC,CASSRLATYNEQFF